The 29 T cell receptor beta chains listed next were all sequenced from one sample in a study of blood T cell repertoires in COVID-19. Only in-frame clones appear in the TCRdb table, and some are missing; sequencing was by immunoSEQ multiplex PCR. The sample lists fewer than 350,000 clones; 89% were seen once. Sequenced input: PBMCs or T cells enriched from blood (not recorded which). The receptors stem from a woman in her 40s who had recovered from COVID-19.

The chain joins TRBV14 to TRBJ2-3, with no clear D. The ends were cut back, 0 bases at V and 3 bases at J, with 10 bases in the middle. CDR1 SGHDN and CDR2 FVKESK come from the germline V gene. The CDR3 totals 15 residues. CDR3 protein: CASSQDRWLTDTQYF. The CDR3 bases are TGTGCCAGCAGCCAAGACAGGTGGCTTACAGATACGCAGTATTTT.

The chain couples TRBV7-3 to TRBJ2-1, with TRBD2 matching 8 bases. This CDR3 region has 17 residues. CDR1 SGHTA and CDR2 FQGTGA come from the germline V gene. V dropped 1 base and J dropped 8; count of bases not matched to a gene: 13. The CDR3 reads CASSLNGAGGPFDEQFF. The CDR3 DNA sequence: TGTGCCAGCAGCTTAAACGGGGCGGGAGGCCCCTTCGATGAGCAGTTCTTC.

The chain carries TRBV15 and TRBJ1-2; D possibly corresponds to TRBD1 (5 bases). Germline V lookup: CDR1 LNHNV, CDR2 YYDKDF (reference sequence). The CDR3 runs to 16 residues. Trimming took 0 bases from V and 7 from J, leaving 18 bases between them. In DNA form, the CDR3 reads TGTGCCACCAGCAGAGACCGGTGGGGGGGTGGTAGTGGCTACACCTTC. Protein product: CATSRDRWGGGSGYTF.

The CDR3 DNA reads TGTGCCAGCAGCCGAAAGCCGGGACAGGGGGTTATTGAGCAGTTCTTC. It codes for CASSRKPGQGVIEQFF. This chain uses TRBV27 with TRBJ2-1; 11 bases match TRBD1. V was clipped by 6 bases and J by 9 bases; unmatched bases: 13. From germline, CDR1 is MNHEY and CDR2 SMNVEV (reference sequence). This CDR3 is 16 amino acids long.

The chain recombines TRBV5-6 with TRBJ1-3; D not resolved. The CDR3 runs to 16 residues. In germline, CDR1 is SGHDT, CDR2 YYEEEE. V lost 5 bases and J 4 bases, leaving 19 bases between the germline ends. CDR3 loop: CASSSRHELWGNTIYF. The CDR3, as DNA: TGTGCCAGCAGTTCTCGACACGAACTCTGGGGAAACACCATATATTTT.

The chain employs TRBV7-2 and TRBJ2-7; D unresolved. The CDR3 covers 13 residues. With 1 base removed from V and 6 bases from J, the gap between germline ends came to 10 bases. In germline, CDR1 is SGHTA, CDR2 FQGNSA. The CDR3 loop is CASSLEVSAEQYF. CDR3 DNA sequence: TGTGCCAGCAGCTTAGAGGTCAGCGCCGAGCAGTACTTC.

The chain is built from TRBV2 and TRBJ1-2; the match to TRBD1 covers 7 bases. With V trimmed by 6 bases and J by 2 bases, 0 bases remained unmatched. This CDR3 has 12 amino acids. Germline CDR1 SNHLY, CDR2 FYNNEI. The CDR3 sequence: CASRDRNYGYTF. CDR3 DNA: TGTGCCAGCAGGGACAGGAACTATGGCTACACCTTC.

V is TRBV12-3 or TRBV12-4 and J is TRBJ1-2; 7 bases fit TRBD1. The CDR3 covers 13 residues. The V and J ends lost 6 bases and 8 bases, in that order; junction bases with no gene match: 9. CDR3 in amino acids: CASRSGQLRGYTF. As DNA, the CDR3 is TGTGCCAGCAGATCGGGACAGCTGCGCGGCTACACCTTC.

This sequence joins TRBV3-1 (or the pseudogene TRBV3-2) and TRBJ1-2, with D uncertain. V lost 2 bases to trimming and J lost 8 bases, with 12 bases between them. This CDR3 comprises 13 residues. Germline CDR1 is LGHDT and CDR2 is YNNKEL (reference sequence). The CDR3 nucleotides read TGTGCCAGCAGCCAATCCGGACTCGGGGGCTACACCTTC. This gives the protein CASSQSGLGGYTF.

The rearrangement joins TRBV7-9 to TRBJ1-2; possibly TRBD1 for D (5 bases). The CDR3 is made up of 12 amino acids. Trimming left V 2 bases short and J 8 bases short, with 9 bases between. The germline gives CDR1 SEHNR, CDR2 FQNEAQ (reference sequence). CDR3 residues: CASSLQGWGYTF. The CDR3 nucleotides read TGTGCCAGCAGCTTACAGGGATGGGGCTACACCTTC. The complete variable domain, with remaining parts taken from reference TRBV7-9 and TRBJ1-2, reads DTGVSQNPRHKITKRGQNVTFRCDPISEHNRLYWYRQTLGQGPEFLTYFQNEAQLEKSRLLSDRFSAERPKGSFSTLEIQRTEQGDSAMYLCASSLQGWGYTFGSGTRLTVV.

This clone was observed a few times. The J gene is TRBJ2-7, the V gene TRBV3-1 (or the pseudogene TRBV3-2), with no clear D. Germline CDR1 LGHDT, CDR2 YNNKEL (reference sequence). V was clipped by 6 bases and J by 5 bases, with 17 bases between them. This CDR3 comprises 14 residues. CDR3 sequence (DNA): TGTGCCAGCAGTCAGACACTCACCGTTCACGAGCAGTACTTC. It is translated as CASSQTLTVHEQYF.

This sequence joins TRBV11-2 and TRBJ2-7; 8 bases fit TRBD2. Trimming took 5 bases from V and 0 from J; bases not matched to a gene: 6. Per the germline V gene, CDR1 is SGHAT and CDR2 is FQNNGV. There are 15 residues in the CDR3. The CDR3: CASSARLALSYEQYF. CDR3 in DNA: TGTGCCAGCAGCGCCCGACTAGCGCTCTCCTACGAGCAGTACTTC.

V usage is TRBV5-4 and J usage is TRBJ2-2, with 9 positions matching TRBD2. With V trimmed by 5 bases and J by 4 bases, 12 bases remained unmatched. Germline V gives CDR1 SGHNT, CDR2 YYREEE (reference sequence). This CDR3 is built from 17 residues. The CDR3 DNA reads TGTGCCAGCAGGAGGCTAGCGGGACGGTGGACCACCGGGGAGCTGTTTTTT. It yields the protein CASRRLAGRWTTGELFF.

The chain has TRBV3-1 (or the pseudogene TRBV3-2) and TRBJ1-2, with 9 positions matching TRBD1. V lost 4 bases to trimming and J lost 7 bases; unmatched junction nucleotides: 7. Germline-derived CDR1 and CDR2 are LGHDT and YNNKEL (reference sequence). This CDR3 is built from 14 residues. The DNA for the CDR3 is TGTGCCAGCAGCCCTAAGGACAGGGGTGGTGGCTACACCTTC. As protein: CASSPKDRGGGYTF.

The J gene is TRBJ1-1, the V gene TRBV10-1; D is ambiguous. The germline CDR1 and CDR2 sequences are WNHNN and SYGVQD (reference sequence). Trimming took 6 bases from V and 0 from J, leaving 8 bases between them. The CDR3 is 13 amino acids. CDR3 in amino acids: CASRELMNTEAFF. DNA of the CDR3: TGCGCCAGCAGGGAACTAATGAACACTGAAGCTTTCTTT.

The gene calls are TRBV3-1 (or the pseudogene TRBV3-2) and TRBJ2-7; 8 bases agree with TRBD1. In germline, CDR1 is LGHDT, CDR2 YNNKEL (reference sequence). V trimming: 1 base; J trimming: 2 bases; junction bases outside the gene matches: 1. The CDR3 runs 14 residues. Here the CDR3 reads CASSQGQGTYEQYF. In DNA, the CDR3 is TGTGCCAGCAGCCAAGGACAGGGGACCTACGAGCAGTACTTC.

This rearrangement joins TRBV11-2 to TRBJ1-4, with D possibly TRBD1 on 5 matching bases. Germline CDR1 is SGHAT and CDR2 is FQNNGV. This CDR3 comprises 17 residues. The germline V and J ends were trimmed by 4 bases and 8 bases, with 23 bases remaining between them. DNA for the CDR3: TGTGCCAGCAGCTCCCGGGGGGTAGCATCTGCAGGCGAAAAACTGTTTTTT. It codes for CASSSRGVASAGEKLFF.

For the CDR3, the DNA is TGTGCCAGCTCACAAGGACAGGCTTCAACTAATGAAAAACTGTTTTTT. Translation gives CASSQGQASTNEKLFF. The V call is TRBV18, the J call TRBJ1-4; TRBD1 aligns across 7 bases. The V gene end was trimmed by 4 bases and the J gene end by 0 bases; junction bases not matched to a gene: 5. The CDR3 sequence is 16 residues long. The germline CDR1 and CDR2 sequences are KGHSH and LQKENI.

The chain combines TRBV4-1 with TRBJ2-3, with D tentatively TRBD2 (6 bases). This CDR3 is 16 amino acids long. The germline V gene has CDR1 MGHRA and CDR2 YSYEKL. Between the trimmed V and J ends, which lost 7 bases and 3 bases, there was a span of 20 bases. DNA for the CDR3: TGCGCCAGCACCAAACCGGGGGTAGCGGCAACAGATACGCAGTATTTT. Protein sequence: CASTKPGVAATDTQYF.

The gene calls are TRBV28 and TRBJ2-3, with TRBD2 matching 9 bases. This CDR3 is 16 amino acids long. CDR1 is MDHEN, CDR2 SYDVKM, per germline. Germline trimming cut 3 bases from V and 0 bases from J; bases unmatched to any gene: 4. In nucleotides, the CDR3 is TGTGCCAGCAGTTTGCGCGGGAGGGGTAGCACAGATACGCAGTATTTT. This codes for CASSLRGRGSTDTQYF.

The chain combines TRBV4-1 with TRBJ1-1; 7 bases line up with TRBD1. Trimming cost V 1 base and J 2 bases; bases outside gene matches: 7. The CDR3 is made up of 16 amino acids. Germline V gene sequence: CDR1 MGHRA, CDR2 YSYEKL. CDR3 loop: CASSQAPGTANTEAFF. CDR3 bases: TGCGCCAGCAGCCAAGCCCCAGGGACAGCTAACACTGAAGCTTTCTTT.

The chain combines TRBV5-4 with TRBJ1-1; 7 nucleotides align to TRBD1. The CDR3 runs to 13 residues. Germline CDR1 is SGHNT and CDR2 is YYREEE (reference sequence). V shed 5 bases, J shed 0 bases, and the junction held 1 base outside the gene matches. Written as DNA, the CDR3 is TGTGCCAGCAGGGGACAGATGAACACTGAAGCTTTCTTT. This translates into CASRGQMNTEAFF. Complete variable domain (other parts from reference TRBV5-4 and TRBJ1-1): ETGVTQSPTHLIKTRGQQVTLRCSSQSGHNTVSWYQQALGQGPQFIFQYYREEENGRGNFPPRFSGLQFPNYSSELNVNALELDDSALYLCASRGQMNTEAFFGQGTRLTVV.

This chain joins TRBV28 and TRBJ1-1; D gene unclear. V lost 3 bases to trimming and J lost 2 bases, with 4 bases between them. This CDR3 spans 12 amino acids. Germline CDR1 MDHEN, CDR2 SYDVKM. CDR3 in amino acids: CASSLLNTEAFF. DNA of the CDR3: TGTGCCAGCAGTTTGTTAAACACTGAAGCTTTCTTT.

This chain joins TRBV7-2 and TRBJ1-4; 10 bases are a match to TRBD1. J was trimmed by 8 bases and V by 4 bases; bases with no gene match: 7. This CDR3 has 15 residues. Germline V gene sequence: CDR1 SGHTA, CDR2 FQGNSA. The chain's CDR3 is CASSSFGTGDEKLFF. In DNA, the CDR3 is TGTGCCAGCAGCTCTTTCGGGACAGGGGACGAAAAACTGTTTTTT.

The CDR3 region has the DNA TGTGCCGGCCTACAGGGGGCTTATGGCTACACCTTC. Translating gives CAGLQGAYGYTF. The chain combines TRBV30 with TRBJ1-2; 9 bases line up with TRBD1. Germline lookup yields CDR1 GTSNPN and CDR2 SVGIG (reference sequence). Unmatched junction bases numbered 6, after V lost 8 bases and J lost 5 bases. The CDR3 contains 12 residues. Combining the CDR3 with reference TRBV30 and TRBJ1-2 gives the whole variable domain SQTIHQWPATLVQPVGSPLSLECTVEGTSNPNLYWYRQAAGRGLQLLFYSVGIGQISSEVPQNLSASRPQDRQFILSSKKLLLSDSGFYLCAGLQGAYGYTFGSGTRLTVV.

The CDR3 loop reads CASRGGQGGYEQYF. In nucleotides, the CDR3 is TGCGCCAGCAGGGGTGGCCAGGGAGGCTACGAGCAGTACTTC. The gene calls are TRBV5-1 and TRBJ2-7, with D possibly being TRBD2 (6 bases). Per the germline V gene, CDR1 is SGHRS and CDR2 is YFSETQ. Trimming shortened V by 5 bases and J by 3 bases, and 15 bases separated the two germline ends. This CDR3 region has 14 residues.

This chain connects TRBV5-4 to TRBJ1-3, with 11 bases matching TRBD1. This CDR3 has 15 amino acids. Per the germline V gene, CDR1 is SGHNT and CDR2 is YYREEE (reference sequence). The J segment lost 8 bases and the V segment lost 4 bases, leaving 8 bases of the junction unmatched. In nucleotides, the CDR3 is TGTGCCAGCAGCACCTGGACAGGGGGCGTGTACACCATATATTTT. Translated: CASSTWTGGVYTIYF. The full variable domain, in which reference TRBV5-4 and TRBJ1-3 provide the parts outside the CDR3, is ETGVTQSPTHLIKTRGQQVTLRCSSQSGHNTVSWYQQALGQGPQFIFQYYREEENGRGNFPPRFSGLQFPNYSSELNVNALELDDSALYLCASSTWTGGVYTIYFGEGSWLTVV.

The chain has TRBV13 and TRBJ1-1, with D uncertain. This CDR3 contains 15 residues. From germline, CDR1 is PRHDT and CDR2 FYEKMQ (reference sequence). Trimming shortened V by 5 bases and J by 1 base, and 14 bases separated the two germline ends. The CDR3: CASSANGQTNTEAFF. CDR3 bases: TGTGCCAGCAGCGCCAATGGGCAGACGAACACTGAAGCTTTCTTT.

The rearrangement uses TRBV5-1 and TRBJ1-2, with 7 bases fitting TRBD1. The CDR3 runs 13 residues. Looked up from germline, CDR1 is SGHRS and CDR2 is YFSETQ. The junction had 10 bases not matched to a gene; V was cut back by 6 bases and J by 8 bases. CDR3 nucleotide sequence: TGCGCCAGCACCCTAGGACAGGAGAGGGGCTACACCTTC. Translated, it gives CASTLGQERGYTF.